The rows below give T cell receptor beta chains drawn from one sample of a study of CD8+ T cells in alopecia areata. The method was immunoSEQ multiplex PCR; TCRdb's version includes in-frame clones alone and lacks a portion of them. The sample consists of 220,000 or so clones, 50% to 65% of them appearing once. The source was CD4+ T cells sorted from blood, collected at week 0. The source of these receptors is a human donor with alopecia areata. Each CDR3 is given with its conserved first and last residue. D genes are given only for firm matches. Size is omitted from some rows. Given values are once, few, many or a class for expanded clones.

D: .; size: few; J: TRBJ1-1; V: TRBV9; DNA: TGTGCCAGCAGCGTACAGGGGAACCTGAACACTGAAGCTTTCTTT; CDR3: CASSVQGNLNTEAFF
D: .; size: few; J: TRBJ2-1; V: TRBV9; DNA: TGTGCCAGCACCCAGCGGCCTAGTTCCGATGAGCAGTTCTTC; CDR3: CASTQRPSSDEQFF
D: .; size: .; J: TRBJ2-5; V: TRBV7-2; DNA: TGTGCCAGCAGCTTAGTTCCAAGCGGCCCCCCCTACTTC; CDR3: CASSLVPSGPPYF
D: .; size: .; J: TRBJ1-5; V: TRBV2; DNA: TGTGCCAGCAGTGAACAGTCTAGCAATCAGCCCCAGCATTTT; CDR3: CASSEQSSNQPQHF
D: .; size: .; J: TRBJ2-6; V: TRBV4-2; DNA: TGTGCCAGCAGCCAACTTACCCACCGACAGGCGCCCGGGGCCAACGTCCTGACTTTC; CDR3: CASSQLTHRQAPGANVLTF
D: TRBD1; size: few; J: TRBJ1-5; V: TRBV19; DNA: TGTGCCAGTAGTACTGGACAGGGGTACAATCAGCCCCAGCATTTT; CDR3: CASSTGQGYNQPQHF
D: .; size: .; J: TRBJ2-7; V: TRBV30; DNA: TGTGCCTGGGAGGGGGGACAAGACGAGCAGTACTTC; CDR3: CAWEGGQDEQYF
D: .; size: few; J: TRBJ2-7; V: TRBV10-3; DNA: TGTGCCATCAGTGGGAAAATCGACCCGTACGACTACGAGCAGTACTTC; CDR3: CAISGKIDPYDYEQYF
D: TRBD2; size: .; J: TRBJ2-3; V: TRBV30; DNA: TGTGCCTGGTCTAGCGGGAGTACAGATACGCAGTATTTT; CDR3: CAWSSGSTDTQYF
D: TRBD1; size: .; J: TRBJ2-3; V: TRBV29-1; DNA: TGCAGCGTTGAAGATCGGGACAGGGTTTCCGATACGCAGTATTTT; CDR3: CSVEDRDRVSDTQYF
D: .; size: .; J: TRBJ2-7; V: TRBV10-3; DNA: TGTGCCATCAGTGTTGTTAAGGCCGCTATCAGCTACGAGCAGTACTTC; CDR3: CAISVVKAAISYEQYF
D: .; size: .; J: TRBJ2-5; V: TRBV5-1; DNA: TGCGCCAGCAGCTTTCTCTGGTTTCAAGAGACCCAGTACTTC; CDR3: CASSFLWFQETQYF
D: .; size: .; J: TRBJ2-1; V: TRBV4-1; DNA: TGCGCCAGCAGCCAGCCCCTCCGCGGGTCCCGTCGAAATGAGCAGTTCTTC; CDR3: CASSQPLRGSRRNEQFF
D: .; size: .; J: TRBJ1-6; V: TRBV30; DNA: TGTGCCTGGAGTGTTTCTATTGGCTCACCCCTCCACTTT; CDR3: CAWSVSIGSPLHF
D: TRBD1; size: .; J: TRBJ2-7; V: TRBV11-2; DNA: TGTGCCAGCAGCTCCATCCGGGACAGGGTATACGAGCAGTACTTC; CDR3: CASSSIRDRVYEQYF
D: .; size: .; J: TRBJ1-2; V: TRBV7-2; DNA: TGTGCCAGCAGCCCCGGGGGGGCTCGGGGCTACACCTTC; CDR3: CASSPGGARGYTF
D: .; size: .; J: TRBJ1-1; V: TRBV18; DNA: TGTGCCAGCTCACCAGTGAAGGGAGAAGCTTTCTTT; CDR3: CASSPVKGEAFF
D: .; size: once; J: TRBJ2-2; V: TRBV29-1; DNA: TGCAGCGCCACCAGCCAGGTCCGGTTTCGCACCGGGGAGCTGTTTTTT; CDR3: CSATSQVRFRTGELFF
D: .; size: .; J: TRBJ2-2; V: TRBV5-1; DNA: TGCGCCAGCAGCTCTCAGAACACCGGGGAGCTGTTTTTT; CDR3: CASSSQNTGELFF
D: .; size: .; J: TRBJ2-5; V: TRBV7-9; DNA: TGTGCCAGCAGCTTAGGGGGACCCCGCCAAGAGACCCAGTACTTC; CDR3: CASSLGGPRQETQYF